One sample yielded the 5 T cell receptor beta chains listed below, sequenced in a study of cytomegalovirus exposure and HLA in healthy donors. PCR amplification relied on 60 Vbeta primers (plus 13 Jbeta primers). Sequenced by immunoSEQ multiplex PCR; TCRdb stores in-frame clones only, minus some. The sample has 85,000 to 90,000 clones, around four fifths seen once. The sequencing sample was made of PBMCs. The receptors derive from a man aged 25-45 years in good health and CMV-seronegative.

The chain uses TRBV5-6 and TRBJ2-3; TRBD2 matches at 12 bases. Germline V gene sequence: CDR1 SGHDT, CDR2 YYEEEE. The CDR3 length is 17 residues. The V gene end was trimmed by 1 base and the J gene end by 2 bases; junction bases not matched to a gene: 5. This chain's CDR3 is CASSLRLAGETTDTQYF. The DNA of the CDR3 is TGTGCCAGCAGCTTGAGACTAGCGGGGGAAACCACAGATACGCAGTATTTT.

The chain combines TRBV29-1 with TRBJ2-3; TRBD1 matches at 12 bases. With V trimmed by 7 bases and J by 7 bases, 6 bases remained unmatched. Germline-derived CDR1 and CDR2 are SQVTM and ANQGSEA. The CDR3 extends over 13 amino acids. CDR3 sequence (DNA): TGCAGCGCCCGGGACAGGGGGCTGTATACGCAGTATTTT. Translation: CSARDRGLYTQYF.

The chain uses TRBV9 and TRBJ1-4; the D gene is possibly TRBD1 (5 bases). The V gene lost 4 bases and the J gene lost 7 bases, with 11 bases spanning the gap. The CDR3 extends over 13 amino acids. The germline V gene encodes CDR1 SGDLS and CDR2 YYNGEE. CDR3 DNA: TGTGCCAGCAGCCCCCGGACATCTGAAAAACTGTTTTTT. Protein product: CASSPRTSEKLFF.

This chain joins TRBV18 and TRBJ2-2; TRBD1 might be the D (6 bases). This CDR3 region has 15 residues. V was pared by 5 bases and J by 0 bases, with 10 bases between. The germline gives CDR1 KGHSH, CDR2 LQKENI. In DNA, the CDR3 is TGTGCCAGCTCAACCCGGACAGCGAACACCGGGGAGCTGTTTTTT. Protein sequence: CASSTRTANTGELFF.

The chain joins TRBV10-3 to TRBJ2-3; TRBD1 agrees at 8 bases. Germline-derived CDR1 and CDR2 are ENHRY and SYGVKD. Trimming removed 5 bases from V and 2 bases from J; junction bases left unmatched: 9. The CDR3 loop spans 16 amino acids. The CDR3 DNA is TGTGCCATCAGTAAAGACAGGGGTCTCCCCACAGATACGCAGTATTTT. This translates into CAISKDRGLPTDTQYF.